This T cell receptor beta chain emerged from a study of shared clonotypes between healthy human individuals. Looking at the study overall: A couple of female and three male donors aged 18 to 49 were enrolled. Regarding the study as a whole: Compared with clonotypes that all four donors shared, non-shared clonotypes had lower generation probabilities. In a few donors, around 4.8% of naive CD4 clonotypes appeared in common.

Worth noting for this clone: What it recognizes is unknown.

Healthy HIV-negative adults with no recent acute infections or vaccinations were recruited as donors. This CDR3 region has 15 residues. Germline V gene data show CDR1 as SNHLY and CDR2 as FYNNEI. V gave up 2 bases and J gave up 5 bases, with 13 bases separating them. The data were produced by immunoSEQ multiplex PCR, yet TCRdb's version contains in-frame clones alone and is incomplete. Here the sample spans 2,100,000 or so clones, almost 96% being singletons. V and J are TRBV2 and TRBJ2-1, with D possibly being TRBD1 or TRBD2 (5 bases each). The TCR sequence derives from a man aged 18 to 35 in good health. The sample was naive CD4+ T cells sorted from blood. Subset meaning: CD45RA+ positively selected. DNA of the CDR3: TGTGCCAGCAGTGAACCGGGACGACCTGACAATGAGCAGTTCTTC. Its protein product is CASSEPGRPDNEQFF.